The clone carrying this TCR beta chain was recorded once. Its target is unknown. The V end lost 7 bases, the J end lost 0 bases, and 9 bases lay between the germline ends. The CDR3 runs 13 residues. Germline CDR1 reads SGHAT; CDR2 reads FQNNGV. This record comes from a study of CD8 T cells in Susac syndrome. General study points: TCR sequencing and HLA analysis covered a relatively small number of individuals.

Random hexamers were used to reverse transcribe the RNA input (0.5 to 1 ug). Amplification of TCR beta CDR3 across 54 Vbeta and 13 Jbeta was performed with immunoSEQ multiplex PCR. TCRdb reanalysed the immunoSEQ multiplex PCR reads using MiXCR and keeps one entry per CDR3 protein. The profile shows around 56,000 distinct CDR3 sequences, more than 90% of them singletons. Sequencing of TCR beta drew on CD8+ and CD4+ T cells from blood. In contrast to the negatively isolated CD8+ and CD4+ T cells, TEMRA cells were FACS-enriched. The sequenced sample consisted of CD8+ T cells from PBMCs. J is TRBJ1-2 and V is TRBV11-2, with D uncertain. The TCR comes from a human donor in good health. The CDR3, as DNA: TGTGCCAGCATAGGTCCCCCTAACTATGGCTACACCTTC. It yields the protein CASIGPPNYGYTF.